The 9 T cell receptor beta chains presented below share a single source sample, sequenced in a study of CD8+CD57+ T cells in acquired aplastic anemia. Researchers used genomic DNA as the template to profile TCR beta VDJ and CDR3. Using its own MiXCR run on the reads, TCRdb lists one record per CDR3 protein. The profile shows roughly 180,000 distinct CDR3 sequences, around half of them singletons. Sequencing was performed on sorted CD4+, CD8+, or CD8+CD57+ T cells (not recorded which) from PBMCs. The receptors originated from a human donor in good health.

The rearrangement links TRBV10-3 to TRBJ1-5; D remains ambiguous. Germline-derived CDR1 and CDR2 are ENHRY and SYGVKD. The CDR3 spans 14 residues. Trimming took off 4 bases at V and 2 bases at J, with 9 bases between the two ends. CDR3 region: CAISAWGGNQPQHF. The CDR3 DNA sequence: TGTGCCATCAGTGCATGGGGAGGCAATCAGCCCCAGCATTTT.

This clonotype was seen a handful of times. The CDR3 nucleotides read TGTGCCACCAGTGGTAGAGGCAGGGCCGAGCCCCTCCACTTT. Residues: CATSGRGRAEPLHF. The chain uses TRBV15 and TRBJ1-6, with D tentatively TRBD1 (5 bases). Germline-derived CDR1 and CDR2 are LNHNV and YYDKDF (reference sequence). V was clipped by 6 bases and J by 13 bases, with 19 bases between them. This CDR3 comprises 14 residues.

The chain uses TRBV5-4 and TRBJ2-7, with D perhaps matching TRBD2 (5 bases). V was cut by 5 bases and J by 3 bases, with 9 bases left in between. Germline CDR1 and CDR2: SGHNT and YYREEE (reference sequence). The CDR3 runs 12 residues. In DNA, the CDR3 is TGTGCCAGCAGTTTCGGGGTCTACGAGCAGTACTTC. It specifies CASSFGVYEQYF.

Ten or more counts support this clonotype. The rearrangement uses TRBV12-3 or TRBV12-4 and TRBJ1-2, with TRBD1 identical over 8 bases. The CDR3 is 16 amino acids. Germline trimming cut 1 base from V and 0 bases from J; bases unmatched to any gene: 4. In DNA form, the CDR3 reads TGTGCCAGCAGTTTAGGGACAGGGCTTACTAACTATGGCTACACCTTC. This gives the protein CASSLGTGLTNYGYTF.

V is TRBV7-9 and J is TRBJ1-3; unclear D gene. V was clipped by 5 bases and J by 8 bases, with 7 bases between them. This CDR3 has 11 amino acids. Per germline, CDR1 SEHNR and CDR2 FQNEAQ (reference sequence). The CDR3 sequence is CASSPADTIYF. As DNA, the CDR3 is TGTGCCAGCAGCCCTGCGGACACCATATATTTT.

The J gene is TRBJ2-1, the V gene TRBV10-3; TRBD2 agrees at 12 bases. Germline CDR1 ENHRY, CDR2 SYGVKD. With 4 bases clipped from V and 6 bases from J, the junction kept 1 base outside the gene matches. The CDR3 spans 14 residues. The CDR3 loop is CAISGLAGANEQFF. In DNA form, the CDR3 reads TGTGCCATCAGTGGACTAGCGGGAGCCAATGAGCAGTTCTTC.

This clonotype was observed many times. The chain has TRBV6-1 and TRBJ2-5; a possible D gene is TRBD1 (6 bases). Germline CDR1 is MNHNS and CDR2 is SASEGT. This CDR3 has 12 residues. V was trimmed by 6 bases and J by 5 bases, leaving 10 bases between them. CDR3 sequence reads: CASSRQAETQYF. The CDR3 nucleotides read TGTGCCAGCAGCCGACAGGCGGAGACCCAGTACTTC.

Comments on this clonotype: A much larger clone lies one base from this, so it may be a read error. V is TRBV5-6 and J is TRBJ2-7, with a tentative D call TRBD2 (7 bases). Trimming took off 9 bases at V and 0 bases at J, with 19 bases between the two ends. CDR1 and CDR2 from the germline V gene are SGHDT and YYEEEE. The CDR3 is 15 amino acids. CDR3 sequence (DNA): TGTGCCACCAGGGATGGGGGGGGCCGCTCCTACGAGCAGTACTTC. It yields the protein CATRDGGGRSYEQYF.

This clonotype was counted many times. Its ends do not fully match the called genes, so a read error is possible. The chain couples TRBV7-7 to TRBJ2-1; the D gene is possibly TRBD1 (6 bases). CDR1 is SSHAT and CDR2 is FNYEAQ in the germline V gene (reference sequence). The CDR3 loop spans 13 amino acids. The CDR3 spells CASSPMGADAQFF. The CDR3 nucleotides read TGTGCTAGCAGCCCCATGGGGGCGGATGCGCAGTTCTTC.